Sequencing of this T cell receptor (beta chain) was carried out in a study of shared clonotypes between healthy human individuals. Overall study findings and caveats: Researchers found naive subsets generally carried larger estimated richness than memory subsets. How much donors shared clonotypes was expected to be affected by sequencing depth.

This CDR3 has 13 amino acids. V was pared by 5 bases and J by 5 bases, with 7 bases of the junction left unmatched. Per the germline V gene, CDR1 is GTSNPN and CDR2 is SVGIG (reference sequence). Several immunoSEQ 96-well plates shared each subset's DNA, each plate a replicate. Original methodology: In the immunoSEQ data, sequences were junction-only and lacked quality scores, so filtering differed. Using immunoSEQ multiplex PCR, the repertoire was profiled, and TCRdb retains in-frame clones only, with some absent. Clone size and V and J calls were adopted from that table, with D and trimming inferred from the DNA. The repertoire holds hundreds of thousands of clones, with roughly 95% as singletons. About this clone itself: The antigen is unknown.

Terminally differentiated effector memory CD45RA+ cells were left out of the naive CD8 fraction, which was CD45RO-negative and positively selected for CCR7. J is TRBJ2-7 and V is TRBV30; TRBD1 matches 9 bases. The receptor's source is a woman in her 30s in good health. Sequencing used naive CD8+ T cells sorted from blood. This CDR3 reads CAWDRGSRNEQYF. Written as DNA, the CDR3 is TGTGCCTGGGACAGGGGGTCTCGGAACGAGCAGTACTTC.